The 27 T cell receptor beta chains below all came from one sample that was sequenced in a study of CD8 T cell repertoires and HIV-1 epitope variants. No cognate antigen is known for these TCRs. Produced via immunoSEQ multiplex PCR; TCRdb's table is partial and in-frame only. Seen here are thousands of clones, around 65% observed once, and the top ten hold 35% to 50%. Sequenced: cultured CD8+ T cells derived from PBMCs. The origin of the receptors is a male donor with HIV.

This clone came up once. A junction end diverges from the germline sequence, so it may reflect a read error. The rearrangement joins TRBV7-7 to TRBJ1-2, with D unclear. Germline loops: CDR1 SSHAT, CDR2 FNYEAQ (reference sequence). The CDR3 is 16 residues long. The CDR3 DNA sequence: TGCGCCAGCAGCCAAGATCCCCCAGACTTGGACTATGGCTACACCTTC. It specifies CASSQDPPDLDYGYTF.

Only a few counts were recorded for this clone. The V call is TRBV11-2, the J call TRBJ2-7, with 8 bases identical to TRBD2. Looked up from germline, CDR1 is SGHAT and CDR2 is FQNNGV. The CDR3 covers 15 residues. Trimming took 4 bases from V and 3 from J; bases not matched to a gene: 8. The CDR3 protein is CASSSTGLADYEQYF. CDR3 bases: TGTGCCAGCAGCTCCACAGGACTAGCAGACTACGAGCAGTACTTC.

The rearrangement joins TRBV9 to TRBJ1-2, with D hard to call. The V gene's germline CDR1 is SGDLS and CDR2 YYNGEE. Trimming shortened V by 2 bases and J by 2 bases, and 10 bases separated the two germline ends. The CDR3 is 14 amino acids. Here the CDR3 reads CASSVTQWNYGYTF. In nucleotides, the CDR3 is TGTGCCAGCAGCGTTACCCAGTGGAACTATGGCTACACCTTC. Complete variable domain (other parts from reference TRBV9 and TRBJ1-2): DSGVTQTPKHLITATGQRVTLRCSPRSGDLSVYWYQQSLDQGLQFLIQYYNGEERAKGNILERFSAQQFPDLHSELNLSSLELGDSALYFCASSVTQWNYGYTFGSGTRLTVV.

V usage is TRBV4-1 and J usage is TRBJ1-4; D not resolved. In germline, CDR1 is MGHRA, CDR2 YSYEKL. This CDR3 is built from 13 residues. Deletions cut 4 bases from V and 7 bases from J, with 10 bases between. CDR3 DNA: TGCGCCAGCAGCCTTTCATATTCTGAAAAACTGTTTTTT. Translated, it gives CASSLSYSEKLFF.

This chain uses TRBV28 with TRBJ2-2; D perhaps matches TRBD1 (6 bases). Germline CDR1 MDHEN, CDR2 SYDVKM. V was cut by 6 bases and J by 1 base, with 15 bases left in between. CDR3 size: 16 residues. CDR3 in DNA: TGTGCCAGCAGGGGGTACAGGGAGCAGAACACCGGGGAGCTGTTTTTT. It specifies CASRGYREQNTGELFF.

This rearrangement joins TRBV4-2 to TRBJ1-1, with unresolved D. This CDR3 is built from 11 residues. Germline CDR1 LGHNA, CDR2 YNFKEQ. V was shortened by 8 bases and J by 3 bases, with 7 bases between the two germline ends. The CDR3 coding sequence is TGTGCCAGCGGGGAGGACACTGAAGCTTTCTTT. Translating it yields CASGEDTEAFF.

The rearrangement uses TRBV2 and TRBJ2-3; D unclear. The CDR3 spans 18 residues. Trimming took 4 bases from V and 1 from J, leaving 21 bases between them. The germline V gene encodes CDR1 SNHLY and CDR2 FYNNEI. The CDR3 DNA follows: TGTGCCAGCAGTGGGTCCCTTGAGATAATATTGGGCACAGATACGCAGTATTTT. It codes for CASSGSLEIILGTDTQYF. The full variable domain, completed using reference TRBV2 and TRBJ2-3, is EPEVTQTPSHQVTQMGQEVILRCVPISNHLYFYWYRQILGQKVEFLVSFYNNEISEKSEIFDDQFSVERPDGSNFTLKIRSTKLEDSAMYFCASSGSLEIILGTDTQYFGPGTRLTVL.

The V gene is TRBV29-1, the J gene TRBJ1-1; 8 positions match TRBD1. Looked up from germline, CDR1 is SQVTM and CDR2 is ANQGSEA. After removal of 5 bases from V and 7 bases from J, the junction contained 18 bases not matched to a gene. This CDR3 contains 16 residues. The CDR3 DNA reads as TGCAGCGTTATGATTAGGGACTTCACAGGGGGTGGTGAAGCTTTCTTT. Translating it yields CSVMIRDFTGGGEAFF.

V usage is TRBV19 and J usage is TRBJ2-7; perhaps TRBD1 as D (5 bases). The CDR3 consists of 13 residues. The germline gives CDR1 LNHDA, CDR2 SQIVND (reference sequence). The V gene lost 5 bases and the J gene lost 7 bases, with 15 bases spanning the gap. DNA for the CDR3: TGTGCCAGTAGTCTGGGGCCTTCATCAGAGCAGTACTTC. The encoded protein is CASSLGPSSEQYF.

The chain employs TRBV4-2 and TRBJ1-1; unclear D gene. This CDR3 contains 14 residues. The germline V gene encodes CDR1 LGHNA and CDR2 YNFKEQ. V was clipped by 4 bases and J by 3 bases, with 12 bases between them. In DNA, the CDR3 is TGTGCCAGCAGCCCGCCGGCGGTGGACACTGAAGCTTTCTTT. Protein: CASSPPAVDTEAFF.

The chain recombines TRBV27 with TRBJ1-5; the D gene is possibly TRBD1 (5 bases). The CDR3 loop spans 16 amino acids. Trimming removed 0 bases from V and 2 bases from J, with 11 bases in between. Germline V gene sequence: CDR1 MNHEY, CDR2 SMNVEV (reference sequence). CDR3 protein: CASSLSGRGRNQPQHF. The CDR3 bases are TGTGCCAGCAGTTTATCGGGGAGGGGCCGCAATCAGCCCCAGCATTTT.

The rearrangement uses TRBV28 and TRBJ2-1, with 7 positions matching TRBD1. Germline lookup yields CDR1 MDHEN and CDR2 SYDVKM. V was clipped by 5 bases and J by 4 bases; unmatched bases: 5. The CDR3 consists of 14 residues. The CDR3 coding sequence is TGTGCCAGCAGTGCCGGACAGGCTTACAATGAGCAGTTCTTC. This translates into CASSAGQAYNEQFF.

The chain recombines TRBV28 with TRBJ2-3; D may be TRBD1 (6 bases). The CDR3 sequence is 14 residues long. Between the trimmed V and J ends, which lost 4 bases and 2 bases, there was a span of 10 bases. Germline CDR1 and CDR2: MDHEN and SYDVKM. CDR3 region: CASSSGQTTDTQYF. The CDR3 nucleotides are TGTGCCAGCAGTTCAGGACAGACCACAGATACGCAGTATTTT.

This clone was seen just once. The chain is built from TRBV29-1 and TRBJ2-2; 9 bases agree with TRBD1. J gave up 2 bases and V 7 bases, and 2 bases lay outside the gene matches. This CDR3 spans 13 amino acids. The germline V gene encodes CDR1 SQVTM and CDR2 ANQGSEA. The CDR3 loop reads CSAGQGNTGELFF. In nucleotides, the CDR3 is TGCAGCGCGGGACAGGGAAACACCGGGGAGCTGTTTTTT.

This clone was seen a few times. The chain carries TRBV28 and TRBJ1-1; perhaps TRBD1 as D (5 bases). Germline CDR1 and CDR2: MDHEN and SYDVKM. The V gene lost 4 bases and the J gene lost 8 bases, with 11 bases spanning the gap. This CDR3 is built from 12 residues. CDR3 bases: TGTGCCAGCAGTTACGGGGCCCAGGAAGCTTTCTTT. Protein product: CASSYGAQEAFF.

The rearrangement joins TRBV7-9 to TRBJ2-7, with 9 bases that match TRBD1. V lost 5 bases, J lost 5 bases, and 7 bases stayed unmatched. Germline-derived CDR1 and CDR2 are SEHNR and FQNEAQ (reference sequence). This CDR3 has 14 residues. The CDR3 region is CASSDGQGLDEQYF. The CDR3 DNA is TGTGCCAGCAGCGACGGACAGGGGTTAGACGAGCAGTACTTC. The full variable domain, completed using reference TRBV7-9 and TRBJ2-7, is DTGVSQNPRHKITKRGQNVTFRCDPISEHNRLYWYRQTLGQGPEFLTYFQNEAQLEKSRLLSDRFSAERPKGSFSTLEIQRTEQGDSAMYLCASSDGQGLDEQYFGPGTRLTVT.

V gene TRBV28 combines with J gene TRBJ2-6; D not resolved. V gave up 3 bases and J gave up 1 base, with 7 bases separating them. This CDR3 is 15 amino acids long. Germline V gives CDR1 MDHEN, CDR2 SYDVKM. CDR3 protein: CASSFSLSGANVLTF. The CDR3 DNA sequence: TGTGCCAGCAGTTTCTCATTGTCTGGGGCCAACGTCCTGACTTTC.

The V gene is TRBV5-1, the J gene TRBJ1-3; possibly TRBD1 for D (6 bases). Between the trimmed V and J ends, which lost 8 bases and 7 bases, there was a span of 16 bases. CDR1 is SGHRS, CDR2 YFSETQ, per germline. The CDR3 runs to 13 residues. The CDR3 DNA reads TGCGCCAGTAGGGACACTGAAAGGAACACCATATATTTT. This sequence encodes CASRDTERNTIYF.

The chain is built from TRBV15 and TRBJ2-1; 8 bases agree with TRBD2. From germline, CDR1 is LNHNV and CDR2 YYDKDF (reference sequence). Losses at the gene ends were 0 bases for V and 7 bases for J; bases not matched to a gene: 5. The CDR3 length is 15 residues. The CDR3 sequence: CATSREAGGWNEQFF. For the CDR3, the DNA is TGTGCCACCAGCAGAGAGGCGGGAGGATGGAATGAGCAGTTCTTC. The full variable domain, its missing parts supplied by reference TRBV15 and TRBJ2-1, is DAMVIQNPRYQVTQFGKPVTLSCSQTLNHNVMYWYQQKSSQAPKLLFHYYDKDFNNEADTPDNFQSRRPNTSFCFLDIRSPGLGDTAMYLCATSREAGGWNEQFFGPGTRLTVL.

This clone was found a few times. CDR3 protein: CASSQSRDRRTYEQYF. DNA of the CDR3: TGTGCCAGCAGCCAATCCCGGGACAGGCGTACCTACGAGCAGTACTTC. The chain combines TRBV28 with TRBJ2-7; the match to TRBD1 covers 8 bases. Germline V gene lookup returns CDR1 MDHEN and CDR2 SYDVKM. There are 16 residues in the CDR3. J lost 2 bases, V lost 6 bases, and 12 bases had no gene match.

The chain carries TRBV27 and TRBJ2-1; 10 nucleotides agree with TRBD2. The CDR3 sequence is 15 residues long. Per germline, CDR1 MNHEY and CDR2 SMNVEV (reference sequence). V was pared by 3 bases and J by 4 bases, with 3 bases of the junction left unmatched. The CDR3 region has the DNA TGTGCCAGCAGTTTTACTAGCGGGATATACAATGAGCAGTTCTTC. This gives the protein CASSFTSGIYNEQFF.

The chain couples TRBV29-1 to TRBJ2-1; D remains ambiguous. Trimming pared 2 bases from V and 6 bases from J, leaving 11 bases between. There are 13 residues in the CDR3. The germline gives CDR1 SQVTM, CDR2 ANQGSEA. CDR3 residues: CSVEPDPGNEQFF. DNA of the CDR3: TGCAGCGTTGAACCGGACCCTGGCAATGAGCAGTTCTTC.

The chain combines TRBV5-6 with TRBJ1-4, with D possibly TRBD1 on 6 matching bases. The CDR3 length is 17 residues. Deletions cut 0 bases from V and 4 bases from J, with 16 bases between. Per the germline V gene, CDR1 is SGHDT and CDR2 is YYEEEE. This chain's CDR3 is CASSLGVKGEGNEKLFF. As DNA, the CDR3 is TGTGCCAGCAGCTTGGGTGTGAAGGGGGAAGGTAATGAAAAACTGTTTTTT.

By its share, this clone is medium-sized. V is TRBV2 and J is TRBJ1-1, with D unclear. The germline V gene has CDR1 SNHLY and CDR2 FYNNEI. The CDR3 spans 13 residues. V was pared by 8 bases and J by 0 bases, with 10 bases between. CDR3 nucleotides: TGTGCCAGCCGTGGAATTATGAACACTGAAGCTTTCTTT. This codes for CASRGIMNTEAFF.

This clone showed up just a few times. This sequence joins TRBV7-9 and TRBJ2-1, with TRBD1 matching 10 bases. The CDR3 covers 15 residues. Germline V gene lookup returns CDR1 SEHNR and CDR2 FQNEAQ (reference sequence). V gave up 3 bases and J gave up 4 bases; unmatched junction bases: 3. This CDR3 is CASSFPGQGYNEQFF. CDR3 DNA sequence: TGTGCCAGCAGCTTCCCGGGACAGGGGTACAATGAGCAGTTCTTC.

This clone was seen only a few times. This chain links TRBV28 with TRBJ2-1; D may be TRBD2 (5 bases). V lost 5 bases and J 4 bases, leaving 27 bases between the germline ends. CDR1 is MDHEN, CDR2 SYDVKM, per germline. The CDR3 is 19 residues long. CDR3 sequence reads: CASSGQLDKAEELYNEQFF. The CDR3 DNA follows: TGTGCCAGCAGTGGGCAATTGGATAAAGCGGAGGAGCTGTACAATGAGCAGTTCTTC.

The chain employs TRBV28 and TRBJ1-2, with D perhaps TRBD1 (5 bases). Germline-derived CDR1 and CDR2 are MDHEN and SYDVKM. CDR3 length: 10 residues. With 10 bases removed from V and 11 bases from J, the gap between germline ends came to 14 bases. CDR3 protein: CATTLGTYTF. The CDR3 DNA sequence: TGTGCCACTACCCTTGGGACGTACACCTTC.